This T cell receptor (beta chain) was captured in a study of blood T cells in healthy people across ages. It was with a sample-barcoded 5' primer and a J-beta primer mix that a second PCR of about 6 to 12 cycles was run. Via MiXCR, TCRdb re-called the 5' RACE reads, giving one row per CDR3 protein. The repertoire has some 1 million distinct CDR3 sequences, around 43% of them found once; the top ten carry under 20%. This CDR3 is 14 amino acids long. For this clonotype: Its antigen is not known. The junction shows a germline mismatch at one end, possibly a read error.

Overall study results and limits: Naive CD4+ cells and diversity were both higher in long-lived donors than in aged donors. Significant beta diversity loss was already apparent by age approximately 38, declining roughly linearly.

The sample was blood. This receptor was taken from a woman aged 55-70 years in good health. This chain connects TRBV12-3 or TRBV12-4 to TRBJ2-1, with 7 bases fitting TRBD2. For the CDR3, the DNA is TGTGCCAACAGTTCCCTAGCGGAATACAATGAGCAGTTCTTC. Translating it yields CANSSLAEYNEQFF.